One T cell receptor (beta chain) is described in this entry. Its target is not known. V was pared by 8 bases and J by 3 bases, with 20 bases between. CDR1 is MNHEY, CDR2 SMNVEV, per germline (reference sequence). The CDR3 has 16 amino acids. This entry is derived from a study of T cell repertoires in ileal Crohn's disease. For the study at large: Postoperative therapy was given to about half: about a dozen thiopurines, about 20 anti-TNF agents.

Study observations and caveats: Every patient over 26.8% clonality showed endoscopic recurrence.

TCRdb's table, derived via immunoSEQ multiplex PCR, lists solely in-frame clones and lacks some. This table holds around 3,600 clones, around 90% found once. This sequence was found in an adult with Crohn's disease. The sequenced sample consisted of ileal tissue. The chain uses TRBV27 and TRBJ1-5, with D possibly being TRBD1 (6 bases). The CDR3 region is CASSLWARGNNQPQHF. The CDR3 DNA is TGTGCCAGCTCTCTGTGGGCCAGGGGAAACAATCAGCCCCAGCATTTT.